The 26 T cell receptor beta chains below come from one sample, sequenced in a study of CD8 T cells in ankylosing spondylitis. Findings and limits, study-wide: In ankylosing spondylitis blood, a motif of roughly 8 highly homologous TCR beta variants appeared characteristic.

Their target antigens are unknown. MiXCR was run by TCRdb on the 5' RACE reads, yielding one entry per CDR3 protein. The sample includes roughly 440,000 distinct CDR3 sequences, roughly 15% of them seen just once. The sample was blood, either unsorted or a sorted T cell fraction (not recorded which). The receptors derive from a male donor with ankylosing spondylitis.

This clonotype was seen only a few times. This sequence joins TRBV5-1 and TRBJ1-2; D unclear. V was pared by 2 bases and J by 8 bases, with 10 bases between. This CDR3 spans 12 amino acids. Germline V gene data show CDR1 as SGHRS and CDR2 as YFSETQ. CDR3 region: CASSFGFNGYTF. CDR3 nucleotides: TGCGCCAGCAGCTTCGGCTTTAACGGCTACACCTTC.

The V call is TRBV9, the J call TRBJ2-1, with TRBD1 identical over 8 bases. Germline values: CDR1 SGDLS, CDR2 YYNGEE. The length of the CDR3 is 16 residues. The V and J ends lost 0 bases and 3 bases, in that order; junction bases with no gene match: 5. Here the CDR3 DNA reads TGTGCCAGCAGCGTAGGAAACAGGGGGGTCTACAATGAGCAGTTCTTC. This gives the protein CASSVGNRGVYNEQFF.

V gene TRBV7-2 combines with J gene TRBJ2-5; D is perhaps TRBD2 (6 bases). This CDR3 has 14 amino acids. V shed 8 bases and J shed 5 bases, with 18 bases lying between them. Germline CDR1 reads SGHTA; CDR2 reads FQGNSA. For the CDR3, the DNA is TGTGCCAGCGGTCGGAGGGGACGGCAGGAGACCCAGTACTTC. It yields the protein CASGRRGRQETQYF.

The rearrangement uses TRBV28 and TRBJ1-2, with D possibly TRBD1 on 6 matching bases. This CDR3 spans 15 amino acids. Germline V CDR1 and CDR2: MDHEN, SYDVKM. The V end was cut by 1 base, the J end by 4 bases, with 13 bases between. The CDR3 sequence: CASSLSLTGSYGYTF. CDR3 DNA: TGTGCCAGCAGTTTATCATTGACAGGAAGCTATGGCTACACCTTC.

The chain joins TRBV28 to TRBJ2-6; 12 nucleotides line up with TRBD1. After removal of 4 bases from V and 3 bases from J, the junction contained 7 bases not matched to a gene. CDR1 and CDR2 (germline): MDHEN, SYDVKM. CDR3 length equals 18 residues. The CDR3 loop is CASSSPGQGAIGANVLTF. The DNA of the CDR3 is TGTGCCAGCAGTTCCCCGGGACAGGGGGCGATTGGGGCCAACGTCCTGACTTTC.

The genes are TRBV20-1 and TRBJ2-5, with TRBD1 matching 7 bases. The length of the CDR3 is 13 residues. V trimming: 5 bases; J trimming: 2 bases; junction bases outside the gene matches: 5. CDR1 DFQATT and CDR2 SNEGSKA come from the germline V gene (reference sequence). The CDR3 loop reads CSAEDRHQETQYF. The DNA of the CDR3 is TGCAGTGCTGAGGACAGGCATCAAGAGACCCAGTACTTC.

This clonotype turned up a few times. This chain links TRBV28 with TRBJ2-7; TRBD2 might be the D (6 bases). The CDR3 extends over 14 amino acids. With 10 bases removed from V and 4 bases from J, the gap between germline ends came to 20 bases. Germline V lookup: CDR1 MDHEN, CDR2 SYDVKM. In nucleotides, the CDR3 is TGTGCCACCTACCCTGGCGGGAAATCTTACGAGCAGTACTTC. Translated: CATYPGGKSYEQYF. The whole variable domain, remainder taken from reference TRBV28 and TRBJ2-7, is DVKVTQSSRYLVKRTGEKVFLECVQDMDHENMFWYRQDPGLGLRLIYFSYDVKMKEKGDIPEGYSVSREKKERFSLILESASTNQTSMYLCATYPGGKSYEQYFGPGTRLTVT.

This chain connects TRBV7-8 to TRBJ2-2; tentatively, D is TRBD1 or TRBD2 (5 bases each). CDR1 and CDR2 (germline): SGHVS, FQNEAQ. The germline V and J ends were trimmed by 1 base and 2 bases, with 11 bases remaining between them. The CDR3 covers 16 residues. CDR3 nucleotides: TGTGCCAGCAGCTTAGAAGGGACGATAAACACCGGGGAGCTGTTTTTT. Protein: CASSLEGTINTGELFF. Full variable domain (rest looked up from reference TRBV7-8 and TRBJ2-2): GAGVSQSPRYKVAKRGQDVALRCDPISGHVSLFWYQQALGQGPEFLTYFQNEAQLDKSGLPSDRFFAERPEGSVSTLKIQRTQQEDSAVYLCASSLEGTINTGELFFGEGSRLTVL.

The CDR3 region is CSARPGRSYGYTF. Written as DNA, the CDR3 is TGCAGTGCGCGGCCGGGACGGTCCTATGGCTACACCTTC. This chain connects TRBV20-1 to TRBJ1-2, with a tentative D call TRBD1 (5 bases). The V gene's germline CDR1 is DFQATT and CDR2 SNEGSKA (reference sequence). Trimming took 6 bases from V and 4 from J, leaving 15 bases between them. This CDR3 region has 13 residues.

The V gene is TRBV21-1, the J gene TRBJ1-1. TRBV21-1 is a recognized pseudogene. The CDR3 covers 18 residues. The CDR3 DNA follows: TGTGCCAGCAGCCTCGAATCTCCTTTCAGCCGGTTAGCCACTGAAGCTTTCTTT. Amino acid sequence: CASSLESPFSRLATEAFF.

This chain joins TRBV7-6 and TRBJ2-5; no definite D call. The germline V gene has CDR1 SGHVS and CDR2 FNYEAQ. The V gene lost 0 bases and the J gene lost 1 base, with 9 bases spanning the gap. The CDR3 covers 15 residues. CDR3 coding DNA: TGTGCCAGCAGCTTAGCGGTTCCGCCCCAAGAGACCCAGTACTTC. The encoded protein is CASSLAVPPQETQYF.

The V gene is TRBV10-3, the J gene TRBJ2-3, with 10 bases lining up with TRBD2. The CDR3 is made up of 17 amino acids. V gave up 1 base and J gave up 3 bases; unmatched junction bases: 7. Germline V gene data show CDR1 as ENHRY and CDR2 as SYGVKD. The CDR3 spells CAISEFGAGGATDTQYF. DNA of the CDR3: TGTGCCATCAGTGAGTTTGGAGCGGGGGGGGCGACAGATACGCAGTATTTT.

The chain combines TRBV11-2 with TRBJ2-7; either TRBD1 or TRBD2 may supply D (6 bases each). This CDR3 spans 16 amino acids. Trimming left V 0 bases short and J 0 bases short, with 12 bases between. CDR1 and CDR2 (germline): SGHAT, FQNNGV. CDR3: CASSLEGGALSYEQYF. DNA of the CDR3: TGTGCCAGCAGCTTAGAGGGGGGCGCCCTCTCCTACGAGCAGTACTTC.

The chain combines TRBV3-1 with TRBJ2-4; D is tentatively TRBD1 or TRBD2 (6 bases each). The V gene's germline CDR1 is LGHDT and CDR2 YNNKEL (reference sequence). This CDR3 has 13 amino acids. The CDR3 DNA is TGTGCTTCGGGGGCTAGCTCGGTGAACATTCAGTACTTC. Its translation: CASGASSVNIQYF.

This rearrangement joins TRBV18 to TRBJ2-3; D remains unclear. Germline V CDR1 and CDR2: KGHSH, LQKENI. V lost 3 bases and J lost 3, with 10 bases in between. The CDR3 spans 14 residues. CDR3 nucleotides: TGTGCCAGCTCACCCCCTACGTTGACAGATACGCAGTATTTT. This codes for CASSPPTLTDTQYF.

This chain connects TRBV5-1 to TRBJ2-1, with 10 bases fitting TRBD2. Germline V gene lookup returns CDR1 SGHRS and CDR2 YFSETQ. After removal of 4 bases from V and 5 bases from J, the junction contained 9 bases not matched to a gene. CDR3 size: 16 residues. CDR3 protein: CASSNQAGLADNEQFF. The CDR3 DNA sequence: TGCGCCAGCAGCAACCAGGCTGGACTAGCGGACAATGAGCAGTTCTTC.

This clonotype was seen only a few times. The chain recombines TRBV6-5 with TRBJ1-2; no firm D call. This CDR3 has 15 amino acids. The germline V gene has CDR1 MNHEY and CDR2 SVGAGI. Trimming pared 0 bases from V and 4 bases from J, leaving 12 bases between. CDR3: CASSYSEGGSYGYTF. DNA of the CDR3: TGTGCCAGCAGTTACTCGGAGGGTGGGAGCTATGGCTACACCTTC.

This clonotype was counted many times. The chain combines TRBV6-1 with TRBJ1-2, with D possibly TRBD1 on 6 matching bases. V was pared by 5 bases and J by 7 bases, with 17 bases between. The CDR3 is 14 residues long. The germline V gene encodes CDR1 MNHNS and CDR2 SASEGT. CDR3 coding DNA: TGTGCCAGCAGTCGGGCTGCAGGGGATGGTGGCTACACCTTC. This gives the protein CASSRAAGDGGYTF.

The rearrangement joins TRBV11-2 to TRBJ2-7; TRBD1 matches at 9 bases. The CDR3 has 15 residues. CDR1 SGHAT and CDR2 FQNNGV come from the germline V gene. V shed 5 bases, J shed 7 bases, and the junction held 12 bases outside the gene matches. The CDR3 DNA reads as TGTGCCAGCAGCCCCTCCGGGACAGGGTTGGGGGAGCAGTACTTC. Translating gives CASSPSGTGLGEQYF.

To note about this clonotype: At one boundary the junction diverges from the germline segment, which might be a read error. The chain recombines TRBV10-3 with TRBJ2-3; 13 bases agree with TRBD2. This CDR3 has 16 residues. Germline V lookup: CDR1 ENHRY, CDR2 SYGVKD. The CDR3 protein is CAISESLAGGTGTQYF. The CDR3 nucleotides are TGTGCCATCAGTGAGTCACTAGCGGGAGGGACAGGTACGCAGTATTTT.

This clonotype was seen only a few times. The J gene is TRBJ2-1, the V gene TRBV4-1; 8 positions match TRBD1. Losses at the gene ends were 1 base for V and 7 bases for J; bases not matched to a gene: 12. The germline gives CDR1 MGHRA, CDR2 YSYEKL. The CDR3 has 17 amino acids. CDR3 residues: CASSQVGQGSVGNEQFF. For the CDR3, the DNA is TGCGCCAGCAGCCAAGTAGGACAGGGATCGGTCGGGAATGAGCAGTTCTTC.

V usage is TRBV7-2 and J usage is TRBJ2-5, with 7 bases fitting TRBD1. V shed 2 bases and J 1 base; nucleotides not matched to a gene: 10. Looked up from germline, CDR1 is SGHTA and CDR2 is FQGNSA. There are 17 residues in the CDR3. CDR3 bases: TGTGCCAGCAGCTTATCCATAGGCTCAGGGGGCCAAGAGACCCAGTACTTC. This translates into CASSLSIGSGGQETQYF. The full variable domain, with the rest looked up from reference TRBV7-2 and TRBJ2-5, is GAGVSQSPSNKVTEKGKDVELRCDPISGHTALYWYRQSLGQGLEFLIYFQGNSAPDKSGLPSDRFSAERTGGSVSTLTIQRTQQEDSAVYLCASSLSIGSGGQETQYFGPGTRLLVL.

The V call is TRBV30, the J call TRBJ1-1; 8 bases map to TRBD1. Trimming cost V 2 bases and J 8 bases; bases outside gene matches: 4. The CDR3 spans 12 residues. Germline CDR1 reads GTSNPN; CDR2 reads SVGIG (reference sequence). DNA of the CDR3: TGTGCCTGGAGTACGGGGACAGGAGAAGCTTTCTTT. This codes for CAWSTGTGEAFF.

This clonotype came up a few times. Here the CDR3 reads CASSASGPAGQYF. The CDR3 DNA sequence: TGTGCCAGCTCCGCCAGCGGCCCCGCTGGGCAGTATTTT. The chain combines TRBV6-4 with TRBJ2-3; a possible D gene is TRBD2 (5 bases). CDR1 and CDR2 from the germline V gene are MRHNA and SNTAGT. The CDR3 is 13 residues long. Trimming removed 8 bases from V and 11 bases from J, with 20 bases in between.

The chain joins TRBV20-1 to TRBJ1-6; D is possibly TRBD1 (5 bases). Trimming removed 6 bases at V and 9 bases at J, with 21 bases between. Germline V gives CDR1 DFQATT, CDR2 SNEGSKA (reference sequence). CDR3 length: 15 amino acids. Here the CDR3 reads CSALRVPLGGSPLHF. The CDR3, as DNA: TGCAGTGCCCTCCGCGTTCCCTTGGGGGGTTCACCCCTCCACTTT.

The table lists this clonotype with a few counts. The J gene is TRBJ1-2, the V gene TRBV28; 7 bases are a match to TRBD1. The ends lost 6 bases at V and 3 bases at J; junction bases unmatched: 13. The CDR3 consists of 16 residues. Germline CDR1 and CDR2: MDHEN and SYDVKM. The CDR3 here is CASSQGGRGADYGYTF. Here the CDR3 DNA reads TGTGCCAGCAGCCAGGGGGGGCGGGGGGCGGACTATGGCTACACCTTC.